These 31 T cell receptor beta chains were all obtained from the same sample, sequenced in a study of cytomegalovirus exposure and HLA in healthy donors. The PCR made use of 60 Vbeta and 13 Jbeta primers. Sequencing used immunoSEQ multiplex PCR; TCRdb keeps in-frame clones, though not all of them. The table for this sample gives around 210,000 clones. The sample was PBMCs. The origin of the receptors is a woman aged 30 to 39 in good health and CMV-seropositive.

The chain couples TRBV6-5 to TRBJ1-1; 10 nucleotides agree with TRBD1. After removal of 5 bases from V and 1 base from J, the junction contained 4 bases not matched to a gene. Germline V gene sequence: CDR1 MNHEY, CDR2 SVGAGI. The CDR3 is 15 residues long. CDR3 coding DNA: TGTGCCAGCAGTACCGACAGGGGGCGGAACACTGAAGCTTTCTTT. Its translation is CASSTDRGRNTEAFF.

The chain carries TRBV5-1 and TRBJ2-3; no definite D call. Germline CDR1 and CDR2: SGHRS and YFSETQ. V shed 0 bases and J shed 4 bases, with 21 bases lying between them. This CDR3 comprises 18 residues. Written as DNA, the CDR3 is TGCGCCAGCAGCTTGGAAACACATCTAGGTGTTGTCCCAGATACGCAGTATTTT. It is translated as CASSLETHLGVVPDTQYF.

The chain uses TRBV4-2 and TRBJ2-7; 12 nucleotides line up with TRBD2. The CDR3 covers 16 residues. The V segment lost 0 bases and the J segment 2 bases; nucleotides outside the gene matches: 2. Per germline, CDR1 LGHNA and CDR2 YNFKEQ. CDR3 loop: CASSQELAGGAYEQYF. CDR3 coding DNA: TGTGCCAGCAGCCAAGAACTAGCGGGGGGCGCCTACGAGCAGTACTTC.

The CDR3 DNA reads as TGCGCCAGCAGGGAAGGGGGCACAGATACGCAGTATTTT. Amino acids: CASREGGTDTQYF. The chain has TRBV10-1 and TRBJ2-3; D is possibly TRBD1 (5 bases). CDR1 is WNHNN, CDR2 SYGVQD, per germline (reference sequence). Trimming cost V 6 bases and J 1 base, with 8 bases left between them. The CDR3 contains 13 residues.

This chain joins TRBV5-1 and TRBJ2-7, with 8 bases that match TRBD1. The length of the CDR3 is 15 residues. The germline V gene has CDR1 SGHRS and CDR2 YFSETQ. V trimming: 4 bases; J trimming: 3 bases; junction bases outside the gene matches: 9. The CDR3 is CASSRTGQGNYEQYF. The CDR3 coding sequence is TGCGCCAGCAGCCGGACTGGACAGGGAAACTACGAGCAGTACTTC.

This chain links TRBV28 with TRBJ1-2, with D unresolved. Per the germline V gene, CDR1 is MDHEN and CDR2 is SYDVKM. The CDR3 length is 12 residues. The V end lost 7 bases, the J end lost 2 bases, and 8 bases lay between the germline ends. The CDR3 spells CASNSENYGYTF. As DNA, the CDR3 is TGTGCCAGCAATTCCGAGAACTATGGCTACACCTTC.

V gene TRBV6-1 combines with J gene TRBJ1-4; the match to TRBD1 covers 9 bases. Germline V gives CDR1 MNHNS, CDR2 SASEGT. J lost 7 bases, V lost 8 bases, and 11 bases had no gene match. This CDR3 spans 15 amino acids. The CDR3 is CASESYRGQGEKLFF. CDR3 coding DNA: TGTGCCAGCGAGTCCTACAGGGGGCAGGGTGAAAAACTGTTTTTT.

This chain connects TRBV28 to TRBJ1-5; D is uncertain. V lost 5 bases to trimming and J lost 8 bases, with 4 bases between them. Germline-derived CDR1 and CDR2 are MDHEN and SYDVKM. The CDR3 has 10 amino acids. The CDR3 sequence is CASSREPQHF. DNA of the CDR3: TGTGCCAGCAGTCGTGAGCCCCAGCATTTT. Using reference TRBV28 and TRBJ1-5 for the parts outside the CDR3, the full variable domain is DVKVTQSSRYLVKRTGEKVFLECVQDMDHENMFWYRQDPGLGLRLIYFSYDVKMKEKGDIPEGYSVSREKKERFSLILESASTNQTSMYLCASSREPQHFGDGTRLSIL.

The CDR3: CASRRTGDSYEQYF. The CDR3 DNA is TGTGCCAGCAGACGGACAGGGGACTCCTACGAGCAGTACTTC. V is TRBV2 and J is TRBJ2-7; 9 nucleotides line up with TRBD1. CDR3 length equals 14 residues. Germline V CDR1 and CDR2: SNHLY, FYNNEI. With V trimmed by 6 bases and J by 0 bases, 3 bases remained unmatched.

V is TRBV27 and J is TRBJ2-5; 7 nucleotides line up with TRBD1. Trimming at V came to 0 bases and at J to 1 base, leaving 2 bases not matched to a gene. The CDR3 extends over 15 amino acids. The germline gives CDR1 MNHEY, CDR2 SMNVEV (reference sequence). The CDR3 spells CASSLSGTAQETQYF. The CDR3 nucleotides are TGTGCCAGCAGTTTATCCGGGACAGCCCAAGAGACCCAGTACTTC.

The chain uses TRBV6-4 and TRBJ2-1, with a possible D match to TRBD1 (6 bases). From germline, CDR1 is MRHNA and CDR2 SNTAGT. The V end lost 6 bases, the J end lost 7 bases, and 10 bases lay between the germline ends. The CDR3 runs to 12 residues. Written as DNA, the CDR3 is TGTGCCAGCAGGAACCAGGGGAATGAGCAGTTCTTC. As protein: CASRNQGNEQFF.

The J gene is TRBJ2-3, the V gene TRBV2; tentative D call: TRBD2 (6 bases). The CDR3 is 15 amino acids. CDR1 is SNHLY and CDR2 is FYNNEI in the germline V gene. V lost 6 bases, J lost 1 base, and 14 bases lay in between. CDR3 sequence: CASRWREQRTDTQYF. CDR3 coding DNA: TGTGCCAGCAGGTGGAGGGAACAGCGCACAGATACGCAGTATTTT.

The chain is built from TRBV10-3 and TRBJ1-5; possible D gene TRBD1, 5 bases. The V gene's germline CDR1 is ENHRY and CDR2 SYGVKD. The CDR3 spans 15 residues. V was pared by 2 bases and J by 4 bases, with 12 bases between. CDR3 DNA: TGTGCCATCAGTGAGGGACAATCACTTAATCAGCCCCAGCATTTT. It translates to CAISEGQSLNQPQHF.

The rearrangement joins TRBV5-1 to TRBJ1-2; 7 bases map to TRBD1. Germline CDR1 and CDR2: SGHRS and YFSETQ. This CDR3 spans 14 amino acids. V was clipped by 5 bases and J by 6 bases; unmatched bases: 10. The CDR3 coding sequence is TGCGCCAGCAGTCGCATACAGGGGAACGATGGCTACACCTTC. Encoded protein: CASSRIQGNDGYTF.

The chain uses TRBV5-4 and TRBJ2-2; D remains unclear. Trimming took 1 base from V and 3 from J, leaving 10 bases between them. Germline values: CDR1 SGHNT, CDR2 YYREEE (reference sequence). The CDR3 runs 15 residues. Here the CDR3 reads CASSLWAKDTGELFF. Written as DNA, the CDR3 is TGTGCCAGCAGCTTGTGGGCTAAGGACACCGGGGAGCTGTTTTTT.

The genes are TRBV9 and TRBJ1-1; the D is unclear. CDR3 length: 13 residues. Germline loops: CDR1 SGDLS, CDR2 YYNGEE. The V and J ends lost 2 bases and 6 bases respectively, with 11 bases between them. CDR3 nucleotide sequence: TGTGCCAGCAGCGTGGGAGGAGGGTCTGAAGCTTTCTTT. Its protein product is CASSVGGGSEAFF.

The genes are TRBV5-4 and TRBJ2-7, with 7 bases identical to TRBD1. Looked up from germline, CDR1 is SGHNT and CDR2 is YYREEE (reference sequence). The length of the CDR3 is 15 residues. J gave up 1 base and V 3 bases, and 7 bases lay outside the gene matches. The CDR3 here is CASSSPGQRSYEQYF. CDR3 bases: TGTGCCAGCAGCTCCCCGGGACAGCGGTCCTACGAGCAGTACTTC.

The DNA for the CDR3 is TGTGCCAGCAGCTTAGTGGCTAGCGGGGGGGCTGACATTCAGTACTTC. It codes for CASSLVASGGADIQYF. This sequence joins TRBV7-9 and TRBJ2-4; 12 bases are shared with TRBD2. Looked up from germline, CDR1 is SEHNR and CDR2 is FQNEAQ (reference sequence). The CDR3 consists of 16 residues. Trimming at V came to 1 base and at J to 8 bases, leaving 6 bases not matched to a gene.

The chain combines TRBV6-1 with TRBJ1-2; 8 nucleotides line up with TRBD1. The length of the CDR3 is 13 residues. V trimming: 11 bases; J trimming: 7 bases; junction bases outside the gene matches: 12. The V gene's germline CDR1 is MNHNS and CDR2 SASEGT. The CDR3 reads CAAAWTGTVGYTF. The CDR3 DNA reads TGTGCCGCGGCATGGACAGGGACCGTTGGCTACACCTTC.

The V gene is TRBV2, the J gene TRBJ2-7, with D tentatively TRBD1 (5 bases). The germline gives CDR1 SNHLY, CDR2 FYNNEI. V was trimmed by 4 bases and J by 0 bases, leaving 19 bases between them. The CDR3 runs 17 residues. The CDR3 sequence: CASSVRQGALSSYEQYF. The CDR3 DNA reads TGTGCCAGCAGTGTGCGTCAGGGTGCTCTCAGCTCCTACGAGCAGTACTTC.

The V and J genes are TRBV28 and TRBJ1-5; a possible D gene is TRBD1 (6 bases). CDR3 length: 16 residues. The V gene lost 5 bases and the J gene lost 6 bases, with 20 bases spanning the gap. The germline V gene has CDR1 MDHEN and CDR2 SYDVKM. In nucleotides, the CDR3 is TGTGCCAGCAGTCCAAATCCCCGGGACAAAGTTCAGCCCCAGCATTTT. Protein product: CASSPNPRDKVQPQHF.

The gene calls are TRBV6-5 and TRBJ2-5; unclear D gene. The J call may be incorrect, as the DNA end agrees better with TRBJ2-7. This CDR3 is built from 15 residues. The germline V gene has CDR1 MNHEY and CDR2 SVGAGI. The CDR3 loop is CASSYSSFAIREQYF. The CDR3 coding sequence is TGTGCCAGCAGTTACAGCTCTTTCGCGATTCGCGAGCAGTACTTC.

Here the CDR3 DNA reads TGTGCCTGGAGTATCGGGAATAATTCACCCCTCCACTTT. Its translation is CAWSIGNNSPLHF. V is TRBV30 and J is TRBJ1-6; no clear D. CDR3 length: 13 residues. Trimming left V 2 bases short and J 5 bases short, with 7 bases between. Germline V lookup: CDR1 GTSNPN, CDR2 SVGIG (reference sequence).

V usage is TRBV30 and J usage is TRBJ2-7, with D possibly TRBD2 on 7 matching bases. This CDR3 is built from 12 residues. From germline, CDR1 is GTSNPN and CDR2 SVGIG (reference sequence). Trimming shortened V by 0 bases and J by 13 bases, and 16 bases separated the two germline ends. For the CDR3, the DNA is TGTGCCTGGAGTGTACTAGGGGGGGGCCCTTACTTC. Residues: CAWSVLGGGPYF.

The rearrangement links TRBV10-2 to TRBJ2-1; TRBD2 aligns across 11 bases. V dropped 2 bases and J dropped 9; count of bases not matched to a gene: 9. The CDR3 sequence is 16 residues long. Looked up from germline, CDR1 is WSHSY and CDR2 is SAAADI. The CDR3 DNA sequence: TGCGCCAGCAGTGAGGCGACTAGCGGGAAAGGGGGTGAGCAGTTCTTC. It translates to CASSEATSGKGGEQFF.

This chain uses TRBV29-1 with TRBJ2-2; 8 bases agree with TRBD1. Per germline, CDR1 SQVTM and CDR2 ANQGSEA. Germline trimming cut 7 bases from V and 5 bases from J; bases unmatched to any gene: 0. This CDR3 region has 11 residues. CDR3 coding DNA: TGCAGCGGACAGGGGACCGGGGAGCTGTTTTTT. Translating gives CSGQGTGELFF.

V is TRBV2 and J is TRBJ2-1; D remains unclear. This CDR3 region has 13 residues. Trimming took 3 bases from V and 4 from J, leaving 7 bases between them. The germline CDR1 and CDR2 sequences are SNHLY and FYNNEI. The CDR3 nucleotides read TGTGCCAGCAGTGAGCGTGCTTACAATGAGCAGTTCTTC. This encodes CASSERAYNEQFF.

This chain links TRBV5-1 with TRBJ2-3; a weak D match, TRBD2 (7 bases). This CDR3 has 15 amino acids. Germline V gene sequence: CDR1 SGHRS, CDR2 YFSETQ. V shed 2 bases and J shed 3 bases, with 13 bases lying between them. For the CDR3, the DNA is TGCGCCAGCAGCTTTATGGGGAGGGGGACAGATACGCAGTATTTT. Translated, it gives CASSFMGRGTDTQYF.

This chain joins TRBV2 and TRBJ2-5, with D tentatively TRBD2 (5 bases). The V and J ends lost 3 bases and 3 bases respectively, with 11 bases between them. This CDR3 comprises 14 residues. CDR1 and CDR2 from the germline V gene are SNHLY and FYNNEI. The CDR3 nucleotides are TGTGCCAGCAGTGAGGTGGGAGATAAAGAGACCCAGTACTTC. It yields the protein CASSEVGDKETQYF. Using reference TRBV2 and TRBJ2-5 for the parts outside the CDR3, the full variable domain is EPEVTQTPSHQVTQMGQEVILRCVPISNHLYFYWYRQILGQKVEFLVSFYNNEISEKSEIFDDQFSVERPDGSNFTLKIRSTKLEDSAMYFCASSEVGDKETQYFGPGTRLLVL.

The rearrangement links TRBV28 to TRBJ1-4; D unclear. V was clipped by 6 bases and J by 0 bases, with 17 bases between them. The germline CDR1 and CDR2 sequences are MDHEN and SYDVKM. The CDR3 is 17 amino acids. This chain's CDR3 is CASSLSGKWATNEKLFF. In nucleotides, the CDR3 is TGTGCCAGCAGCCTATCGGGGAAATGGGCAACTAATGAAAAACTGTTTTTT.

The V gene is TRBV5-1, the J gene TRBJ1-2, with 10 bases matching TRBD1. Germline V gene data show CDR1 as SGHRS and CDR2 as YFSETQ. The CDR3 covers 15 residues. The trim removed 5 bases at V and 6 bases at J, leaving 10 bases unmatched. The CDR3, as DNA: TGCGCCAGCAGGCCCGGGACAGGGGAAGGGAATGGCTACACCTTC. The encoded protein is CASRPGTGEGNGYTF.